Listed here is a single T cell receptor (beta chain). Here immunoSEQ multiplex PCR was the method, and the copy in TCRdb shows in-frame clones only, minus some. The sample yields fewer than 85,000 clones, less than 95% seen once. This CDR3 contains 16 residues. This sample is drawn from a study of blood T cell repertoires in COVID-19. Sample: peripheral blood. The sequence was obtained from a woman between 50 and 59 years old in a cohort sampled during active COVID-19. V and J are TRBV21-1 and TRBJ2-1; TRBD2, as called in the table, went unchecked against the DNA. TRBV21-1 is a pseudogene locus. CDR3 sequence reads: CASSKARSGRARKQFF. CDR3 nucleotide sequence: TGTGCCAGCAGCAAAGCGCGAAGCGGGAGGGCCCGGAAGCAGTTCTTC.